One sample yielded the 22 T cell receptor beta chains listed below, sequenced in a study of T cell changes during pregnancy in multiple sclerosis. The table came from immunoSEQ multiplex PCR; TCRdb's copy has only in-frame clones and leaves some out. The sample has approximately 41,000 clones; roughly 93% are singletons. The sample consisted of PBMCs (not recorded whether the cells were cultured). The receptor set was obtained from a female donor with multiple sclerosis, enrolled in a pregnancy study.

V and J are TRBV9 and TRBJ2-3; 7 nucleotides agree with TRBD2. V was pared by 0 bases and J by 0 bases, with 4 bases of the junction left unmatched. Germline loops: CDR1 SGDLS, CDR2 YYNGEE. This CDR3 is 16 amino acids long. The CDR3 DNA reads as TGTGCCAGCAGCGTAGCGGGGGGACTAAGCACAGATACGCAGTATTTT. This codes for CASSVAGGLSTDTQYF.

The chain employs TRBV10-3 and TRBJ1-4; D may be TRBD1 (5 bases). V was clipped by 3 bases and J by 6 bases, with 5 bases between them. CDR3 length: 12 residues. The germline CDR1 and CDR2 sequences are ENHRY and SYGVKD. For the CDR3, the DNA is TGTGCCATCAGTGACAGGGATGAAAAACTGTTTTTT. It encodes CAISDRDEKLFF.

This sequence joins TRBV10-3 and TRBJ2-1, with 10 bases that match TRBD2. V dropped 6 bases and J dropped 4; count of bases not matched to a gene: 6. The CDR3 sequence is 15 residues long. In germline, CDR1 is ENHRY, CDR2 SYGVKD. The CDR3, as DNA: TGTGCCATCAGGTCCGGGACTAGCGAGTACAATGAGCAGTTCTTC. Encoded protein: CAIRSGTSEYNEQFF.

The J gene is TRBJ1-5, the V gene TRBV5-6; TRBD1 agrees at 7 bases. The CDR3 length is 16 residues. Germline V gives CDR1 SGHDT, CDR2 YYEEEE. Trimming at V came to 2 bases and at J to 2 bases, leaving 7 bases not matched to a gene. The chain's CDR3 is CASSFSADRGNQPQHF. In nucleotides, the CDR3 is TGTGCCAGCAGCTTTTCCGCTGACAGGGGCAATCAGCCCCAGCATTTT.

The J gene is TRBJ2-5, the V gene TRBV10-1; a weak D match, TRBD2 (6 bases). The CDR3 has 13 amino acids. Germline-derived CDR1 and CDR2 are WNHNN and SYGVQD (reference sequence). The germline V and J ends were trimmed by 6 bases and 9 bases, with 17 bases remaining between them. The CDR3 DNA reads as TGCGCCAGCAGCGTGGGACTTGGCGAGGCCCAGTACTTC. As protein: CASSVGLGEAQYF.

The chain couples TRBV9 to TRBJ2-5, with D perhaps TRBD2 (5 bases). The CDR3 runs 15 residues. CDR1 is SGDLS, CDR2 YYNGEE, per germline. Trimming removed 0 bases from V and 2 bases from J, with 11 bases in between. In nucleotides, the CDR3 is TGTGCCAGCAGCGTAGGAGGAGGTAGTCAAGAGACCCAGTACTTC. Protein: CASSVGGGSQETQYF.

The rearrangement joins TRBV28 to TRBJ1-2; D might be TRBD1 (6 bases). Germline values: CDR1 MDHEN, CDR2 SYDVKM. Deletions cut 5 bases from V and 7 bases from J, with 14 bases between. This CDR3 has 13 amino acids. In DNA form, the CDR3 reads TGTGCCAGCAGTACCAACAGGGTCGGTGGCTACACCTTC. This encodes CASSTNRVGGYTF.

This clone has more than one count but fewer than ten. The V call is TRBV5-6, the J call TRBJ1-4; possibly TRBD1 for D (6 bases). The germline V gene encodes CDR1 SGHDT and CDR2 YYEEEE. The V and J ends lost 1 base and 8 bases respectively, with 15 bases between them. The CDR3 is made up of 15 amino acids. The CDR3 is CASSLFRGSGEKLFF. CDR3 nucleotide sequence: TGTGCCAGCAGCTTGTTCAGGGGCTCAGGAGAAAAACTGTTTTTT.

The chain links TRBV11-2 to TRBJ2-1; D unresolved. Between the trimmed V and J ends, which lost 5 bases and 6 bases, there was a span of 5 bases. The germline CDR1 and CDR2 sequences are SGHAT and FQNNGV. The CDR3 runs 11 residues. CDR3 residues: CASSLPNEQFF. CDR3 nucleotides: TGTGCCAGCAGCCTCCCCAATGAGCAGTTCTTC.

V is TRBV28 and J is TRBJ2-5, with TRBD2 as a possible D gene (6 bases). This CDR3 comprises 17 residues. V lost 3 bases and J 4 bases, leaving 21 bases between the germline ends. The germline gives CDR1 MDHEN, CDR2 SYDVKM. The CDR3 bases are TGTGCCAGCAGTTTGGGGGGAGGCAGGGAGTTCCTAGAGACCCAGTACTTC. It is translated as CASSLGGGREFLETQYF.

This clone was seen once. The chain has TRBV14 and TRBJ2-7; the D gene is possibly TRBD2 (5 bases). This CDR3 region has 13 residues. Trimming shortened V by 6 bases and J by 2 bases, and 11 bases separated the two germline ends. CDR1 is SGHDN and CDR2 is FVKESK in the germline V gene. The CDR3 nucleotides read TGTGCCAGCAGTCGCGGGCTCACCTACGAGCAGTACTTC. Its protein is CASSRGLTYEQYF.

The CDR3 region has the DNA TGTGCCAGCAGGGGGCCGGGGGGCACTGAAGCTTTCTTT. This encodes CASRGPGGTEAFF. This chain connects TRBV9 to TRBJ1-1; tentatively, D is TRBD1 (5 bases). Trimming left V 5 bases short and J 4 bases short, with 12 bases between. The CDR3 is 13 residues long. CDR1 and CDR2 (germline): SGDLS, YYNGEE.

The chain links TRBV9 to TRBJ1-1; D gene uncertain. This CDR3 is 13 amino acids long. With 0 bases removed from V and 1 base from J, the gap between germline ends came to 4 bases. Germline loops: CDR1 SGDLS, CDR2 YYNGEE. The CDR3 DNA follows: TGTGCCAGCAGCGTAGCGGGGAACACTGAAGCTTTCTTT. This gives the protein CASSVAGNTEAFF.

DNA of the CDR3: TGTGCCAGCAGTTTCCTTCTGACAAGACCGGAGGATCAGCCCCAGCATTTT. Translating gives CASSFLLTRPEDQPQHF. The chain uses TRBV28 and TRBJ1-5; D gene ambiguous. Per the germline V gene, CDR1 is MDHEN and CDR2 is SYDVKM. V was shortened by 3 bases and J by 5 bases, with 20 bases between the two germline ends. There are 17 residues in the CDR3.

This clone was counted between two and nine times. The chain is built from TRBV28 and TRBJ1-5; D perhaps matches TRBD1 (6 bases). CDR1 is MDHEN and CDR2 is SYDVKM in the germline V gene. The CDR3 is 15 amino acids. Trimming removed 5 bases from V and 4 bases from J, with 15 bases in between. CDR3 nucleotide sequence: TGTGCCAGCAGTCCTGGGACATCCATTAATCAGCCCCAGCATTTT. Translated, it gives CASSPGTSINQPQHF.

The rearrangement uses TRBV4-3 and TRBJ2-1; 7 nucleotides align to TRBD1. With V trimmed by 5 bases and J by 1 base, 11 bases remained unmatched. The CDR3 length is 17 residues. Germline-derived CDR1 and CDR2 are LGHNA and YSLEER. This chain's CDR3 is CASSNLPTGQSYNEQFF. CDR3 bases: TGCGCCAGCAGCAATCTCCCCACGGGACAGTCCTACAATGAGCAGTTCTTC.

This rearrangement joins TRBV18 to TRBJ1-4, with D tentatively TRBD1 (5 bases). CDR3 size: 13 residues. The ends were cut back, 2 bases at V and 5 bases at J, with 6 bases in the middle. Looked up from germline, CDR1 is KGHSH and CDR2 is LQKENI. In DNA form, the CDR3 reads TGTGCCAGCTCACCAGGGGGGAATGAAAAACTGTTTTTT. Residues: CASSPGGNEKLFF.

This rearrangement joins TRBV5-4 to TRBJ1-5; D might be TRBD1 (6 bases). CDR1 and CDR2 (germline): SGHNT, YYREEE (reference sequence). The CDR3 has 16 amino acids. The V and J ends lost 1 base and 3 bases respectively, with 14 bases between them. CDR3 sequence (DNA): TGTGCCAGCAGCTTGTTCCTGGGGGGCCTCAATCAGCCCCAGCATTTT. It codes for CASSLFLGGLNQPQHF.

This clone was picked up one time. The chain is built from TRBV6-6 and TRBJ2-2; D gene unclear. The germline CDR1 and CDR2 sequences are MNHNY and SVGAGI (reference sequence). This CDR3 is 14 amino acids long. Trimming removed 2 bases from V and 2 bases from J, with 6 bases in between. CDR3 protein: CASSYDGNTGELFF. The DNA of the CDR3 is TGTGCCAGCAGTTACGACGGCAACACCGGGGAGCTGTTTTTT.

The genes are TRBV18 and TRBJ2-7; D assignment may be TRBD1 or TRBD2 (5 bases each). Trimming left V 3 bases short and J 5 bases short, with 14 bases between. Germline values: CDR1 KGHSH, CDR2 LQKENI. The CDR3 has 14 amino acids. The chain's CDR3 is CASSPGTQRNEQYF. DNA of the CDR3: TGTGCCAGCTCACCGGGGACCCAACGCAACGAGCAGTACTTC.

V gene TRBV18 combines with J gene TRBJ1-3, with a tentative D call TRBD1 (5 bases). The CDR3 has 17 residues. Per the germline V gene, CDR1 is KGHSH and CDR2 is LQKENI. V was trimmed by 2 bases and J by 5 bases, leaving 19 bases between them. The CDR3 spells CASSPIIPTDLRNTIYF. CDR3 bases: TGTGCCAGCTCACCAATTATTCCGACAGACTTAAGAAACACCATATATTTT.

This clone was counted once. The chain is built from TRBV30 and TRBJ1-4; maybe TRBD1 (6 bases). V was pared by 3 bases and J by 8 bases, with 16 bases between. Germline CDR1 reads GTSNPN; CDR2 reads SVGIG (reference sequence). CDR3 length: 14 residues. CDR3 in DNA: TGTGCCTGGAGGCCCCGCGGGGGGCGAGAAAAACTGTTTTTT. It encodes CAWRPRGGREKLFF.